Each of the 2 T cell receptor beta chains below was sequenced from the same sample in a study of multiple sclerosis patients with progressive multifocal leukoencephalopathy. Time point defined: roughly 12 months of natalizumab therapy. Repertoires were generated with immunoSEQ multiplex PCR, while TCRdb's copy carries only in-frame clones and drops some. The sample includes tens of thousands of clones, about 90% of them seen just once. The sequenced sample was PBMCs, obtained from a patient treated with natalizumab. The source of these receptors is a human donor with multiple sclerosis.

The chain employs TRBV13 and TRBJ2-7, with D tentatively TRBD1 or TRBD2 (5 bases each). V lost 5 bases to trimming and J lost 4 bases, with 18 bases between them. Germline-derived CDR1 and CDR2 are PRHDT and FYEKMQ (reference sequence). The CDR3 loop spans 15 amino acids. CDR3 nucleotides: TGTGCCAGCAGCATTGGATGGGGGAAGGGGTACGAGCAGTACTTC. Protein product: CASSIGWGKGYEQYF. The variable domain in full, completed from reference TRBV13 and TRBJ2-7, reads AAGVIQSPRHLIKEKRETATLKCYPIPRHDTVYWYQQGPGQDPQFLISFYEKMQSDKGSIPDRFSAQQFSDYHSELNMSSLELGDSALYFCASSIGWGKGYEQYFGPGTRLTVT.

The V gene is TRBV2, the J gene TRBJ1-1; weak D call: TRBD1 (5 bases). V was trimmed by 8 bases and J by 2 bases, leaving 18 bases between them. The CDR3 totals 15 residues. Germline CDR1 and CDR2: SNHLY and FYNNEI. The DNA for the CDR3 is TGTGCCAGCCAGGGAGAGAGGTCTAGAAACACTGAAGCTTTCTTT. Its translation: CASQGERSRNTEAFF.